The 2 T cell receptor beta chains given below trace back to one sample, sequenced in a study of early T cells in non-severe SARS-CoV-2 infection. TCRdb reprocessed the 5' RACE reads via MiXCR and lists one record per CDR3 protein. The sample has more than 60,000 distinct CDR3 sequences; around 11% are singletons. This specimen consisted of whole blood, obtained at baseline. Receptors originate from an adult who was a healthcare worker with PCR-confirmed SARS-CoV-2 infection or an uninfected control (not recorded which).

This clonotype was recorded many times. The chain has TRBV25-1 and TRBJ2-5, with TRBD2 identical over 8 bases. Germline V lookup: CDR1 MGHDK, CDR2 SYGVNS. J lost 5 bases, V lost 5 bases, and 10 bases had no gene match. This CDR3 is built from 15 residues. This chain's CDR3 is CASSPLGGAGETQYF. The CDR3 DNA reads TGTGCCAGCAGTCCTCTCGGGGGGGCCGGCGAGACCCAGTACTTC.

The chain combines TRBV5-1 with TRBJ1-2; the match to TRBD1 covers 7 bases. J lost 14 bases, V lost 0 bases, and 7 bases had no gene match. CDR3 length equals 12 residues. Germline V gene data show CDR1 as SGHRS and CDR2 as YFSETQ. The CDR3 nucleotides are TGCGCCAGCAGCTTGGGGGACAGCCCGGGGACCTTC. Protein: CASSLGDSPGTF.